This T cell receptor beta chain was captured in a study of blood T cell repertoires in COVID-19. The assay was immunoSEQ multiplex PCR, and TCRdb's table has in-frame clones only and misses some. The profile shows fewer than 50,000 clones, 70% to 85% of them singletons. The table lists this clone with a count of one. This clonotype was obtained from a woman aged 80 or older with acute or convalescent COVID-19. What was sequenced was peripheral blood.

CDR3 sequence reads: CAISEPRNEQYF. The CDR3 DNA reads TGTGCCATCAGTGAGCCCAGGAACGAGCAGTACTTC. This rearrangement joins TRBV10-3 to TRBJ2-7; D is undetermined. The ends were cut back, 2 bases at V and 5 bases at J, with 7 bases in the middle. Germline V CDR1 and CDR2: ENHRY, SYGVKD. This CDR3 contains 12 residues.